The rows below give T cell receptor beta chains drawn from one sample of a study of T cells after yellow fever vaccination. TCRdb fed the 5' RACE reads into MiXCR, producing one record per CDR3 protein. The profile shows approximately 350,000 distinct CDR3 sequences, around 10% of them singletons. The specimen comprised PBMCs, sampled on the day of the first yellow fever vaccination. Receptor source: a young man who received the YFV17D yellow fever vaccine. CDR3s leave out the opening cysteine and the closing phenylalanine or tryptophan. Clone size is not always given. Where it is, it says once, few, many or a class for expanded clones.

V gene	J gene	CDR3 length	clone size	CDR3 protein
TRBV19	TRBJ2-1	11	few	ASSILTSNEQF
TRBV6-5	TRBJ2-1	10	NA	ATSPGQNEQF
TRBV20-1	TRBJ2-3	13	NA	SAIAASGAPDTQY
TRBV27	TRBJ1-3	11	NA	ASASNGGNTIY
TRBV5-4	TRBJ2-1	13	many	ASSRASVGGDEQF
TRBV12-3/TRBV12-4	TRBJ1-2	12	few	ASSPPSELAGYT
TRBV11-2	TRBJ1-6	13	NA	ASSLADRDHSPLH
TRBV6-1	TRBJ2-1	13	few	ASSELNRGYNEQF
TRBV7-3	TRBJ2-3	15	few	ASSLSGAGARRVAQY
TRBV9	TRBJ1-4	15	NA	ASGVGPQFATNEKLF
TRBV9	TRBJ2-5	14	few	ASSLGGGQPQETQY
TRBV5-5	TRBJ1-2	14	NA	ASSPKTGQAYYGYT
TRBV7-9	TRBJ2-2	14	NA	ASTPWGGTNTGELF
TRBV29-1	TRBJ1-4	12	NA	SVLDRGTNEKLF
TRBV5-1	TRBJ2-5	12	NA	ASSFTSGKETQY
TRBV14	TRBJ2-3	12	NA	ASSQDPAGLTQY
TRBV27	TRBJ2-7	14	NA	ASSLSEALAGYEQY
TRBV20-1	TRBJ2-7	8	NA	SAKFLEQY
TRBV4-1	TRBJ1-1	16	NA	ASSQEQHGGDLNTEAF
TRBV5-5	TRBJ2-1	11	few	ASSLQGLGEQF
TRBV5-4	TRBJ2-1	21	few	ASSLGTSGGALKPRSSYNEQF
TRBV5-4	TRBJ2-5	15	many	ASSSPSGGTLQETQY
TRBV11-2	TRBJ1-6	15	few	ASSSQQGGFGNSPLH
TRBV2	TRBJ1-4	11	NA	ASSEWVLEKLF
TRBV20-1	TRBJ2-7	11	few	SARAGTSGNQY
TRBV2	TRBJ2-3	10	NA	ASSRASGGGA
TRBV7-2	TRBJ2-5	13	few	ASSSVSGVQETQY
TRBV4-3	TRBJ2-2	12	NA	ASKLRDSTGELF
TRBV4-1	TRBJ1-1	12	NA	ASSLLTAGSEAF
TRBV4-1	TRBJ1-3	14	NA	ASSQAVLSSGNTIY
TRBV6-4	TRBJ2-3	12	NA	ASSARGALDTQY
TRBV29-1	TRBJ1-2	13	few	SVLLGPGGYSGYT
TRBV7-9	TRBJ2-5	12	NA	ASSYRGGAETQY
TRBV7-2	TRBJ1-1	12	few	ASSRGRENTEAF
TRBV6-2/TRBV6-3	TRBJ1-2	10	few	ASSRTDNGYT
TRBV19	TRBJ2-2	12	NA	ASSTQAFTGELF
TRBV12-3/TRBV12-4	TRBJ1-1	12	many	ASSFTGMNTEAF
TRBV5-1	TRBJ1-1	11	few	ASSPTGYTEAF
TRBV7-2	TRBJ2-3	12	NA	ASSPVGNSDTQY
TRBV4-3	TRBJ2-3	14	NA	ASSQERKKRGDTQY
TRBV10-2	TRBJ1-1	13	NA	ASSVGAGAHTEAF
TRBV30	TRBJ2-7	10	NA	AWRPGMGEQY
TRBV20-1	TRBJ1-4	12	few	SASSTGVSEKLF
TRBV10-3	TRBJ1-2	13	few	AISETGALNYGYT
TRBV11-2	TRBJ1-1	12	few	ASKSYRGGTEAF
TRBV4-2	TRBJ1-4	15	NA	ASSQERGTGGREKLF
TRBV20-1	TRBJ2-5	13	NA	SARVPPRGGETQY
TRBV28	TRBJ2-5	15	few	ASSSHHGLREEETQY